This T cell receptor (beta chain) appears in the sequencing data of a study of blood T cell repertoires in COVID-19. Study-level background: Acute and convalescent COVID-19 specimens originated in the United States, Italy and Spain. Sources were T cells, B-cell-depleted T cells, or PBMCs; the material itself was cDNA or gDNA.

How the authors handled the data: By means of reference gene primer amplification, nucleated cell counts were estimated. Using immunoSEQ multiplex PCR, the repertoire was profiled, and TCRdb retains in-frame clones only, with some absent. For V, J and clone size, that table is used; D and trimming come from the DNA. The sample holds 49,000 or so clones, approximately 83% seen once. The germline V gene has CDR1 MNHEY and CDR2 SVGEGT. V dropped 6 bases and J dropped 1 base, with 9 bases sitting between them. The CDR3 totals 13 residues. It was during active infection that Seattle patients were enrolled and then longitudinally followed.

Sequencing input: peripheral blood. The sequence came from an elderly woman with COVID-19, enrolled during active disease. The V call is TRBV6-2 or TRBV6-3, the J call TRBJ1-1; D unclear. CDR3 protein: CASSQPRNTEAFF. The CDR3 DNA follows: TGTGCCAGCAGCCAGCCACGGAACACTGAAGCTTTCTTT.